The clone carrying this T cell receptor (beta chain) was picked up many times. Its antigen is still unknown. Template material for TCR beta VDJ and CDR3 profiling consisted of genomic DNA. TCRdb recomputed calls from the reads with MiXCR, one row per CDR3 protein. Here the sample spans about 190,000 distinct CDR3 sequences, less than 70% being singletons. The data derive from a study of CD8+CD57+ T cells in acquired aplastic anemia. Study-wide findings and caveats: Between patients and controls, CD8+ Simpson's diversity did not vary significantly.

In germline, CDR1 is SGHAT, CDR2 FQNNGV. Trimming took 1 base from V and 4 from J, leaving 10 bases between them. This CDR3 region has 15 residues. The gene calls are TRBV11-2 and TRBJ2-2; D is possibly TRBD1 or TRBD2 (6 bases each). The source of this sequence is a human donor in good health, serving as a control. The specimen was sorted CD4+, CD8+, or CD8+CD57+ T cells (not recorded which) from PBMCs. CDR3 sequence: CASSLGGAGTGELFF. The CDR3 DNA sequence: TGTGCCAGCAGCTTAGGGGGGGCCGGCACCGGGGAGCTGTTTTTT.